This T cell receptor beta chain stems from a study of molecular identifiers for immune sequencing clone quantification. The wider study: In replicates, RNA taken from approximately 20,000 or 98,000 naive CD8 cells was divided five ways, and four portions underwent sequencing.

Broader study findings: A single cell's spiked Jurkat TCR RNA was reportedly detectable among more than 950,000 naive cells. Among effectors, clones above 20 RNA copies held over 98% of molecules; among naive cells, under 1%.

Deletions cut 6 bases from V and 3 bases from J, with 12 bases between. The CDR3 has 13 residues. Germline values: CDR1 MNHEY, CDR2 SMNVEV (reference sequence). Generation of bulk TCR libraries relied on previously described methods and listed TCR primers. Each CDR3 protein is one row after TCRdb ran MiXCR on the PCR reads. The sample holds roughly 40,000 distinct CDR3 sequences, approximately 24% seen once. This clonotype was observed a few times. Its antigen remains unidentified. The chain employs TRBV27 and TRBJ2-7, with D possibly TRBD1 on 6 matching bases. This clonotype was obtained from a human donor in good health. Some libraries in this study had Jurkat cell RNA spiked in. Sequenced sample: naive CD8+ T cells from blood, with Jurkat cell RNA spiked in. This sample's subset: FACS-sorted CD8+CD4-CCR7+CD45RA+ naive T cells. The CDR3 reads CASSEGHYYEQYF. CDR3 nucleotides: TGTGCCAGCAGCGAGGGACACTACTACGAGCAGTACTTC.